This TCR beta chain was recorded in a study of CD8+CD57+ T cells in acquired aplastic anemia (dated by TCRdb to the late 2010s). Broadly, across the study: On average, sorted CD4+ and CD8+ cells yielded around 3.4 ug of extracted DNA, with a range of about 0.17 to 27.4 ug. Mean read counts for healthy donor samples were roughly 10 million for CD4+ cells and fewer than 12 million for CD8+ cells. Overall study results and their limits: CD8+ Simpson's diversity did not differ significantly between patients and healthy controls (P=0.060). Around 30 CD8+ CDR3 sequences were shared between patients and controls but appeared highly expressed in patients and within their immunodominant clones.

Profiling of TCR beta VDJ combinations and CDR3 sequences used genomic DNA as the template. TCR repertoire sequencing was run on an Illumina HiSeq 2000. The paper's data handling went like this. Repertoires were assessed using TRBV/TRBJ rearrangement plots, CDR3 size and DJ length profiles, and Simpson's diversity index. Whichever DNA sequence was most abundant in the deep sequencing data was defined as the immunodominant clone. CDR3 amino acid sequences were screened for sharing across subjects and were compared with published repertoires and the VDJdb database. TCRdb handled the public reads itself, with Q25 trimming in fastp and clone calling in MiXCR, and kept productive beta chains. Entries are consolidated by CDR3 protein sequence, retaining the most common genes and DNA. These V and J calls originate from TCRdb's pipeline instead of the authors' own analysis. The table for this sample lists tens of thousands of distinct CDR3 sequences; around 63% of them were counted only once. The ten largest clones represent less than 25% of the sample.

The study deep-sequenced TCR repertoires of sorted CD4+ and CD8+ blood T cells from severe aplastic anemia patients and healthy subjects. Ficoll-Paque density gradient centrifugation was used to isolate peripheral blood mononuclear cells. CD4+ and CD8+ T cells were sorted by FACS or magnetic beads before DNA extraction. Worth noting for this clonotype: What antigen it recognizes has not been identified. Base qualities are not at hand, and no much larger clone is one base apart.

The germline V gene sets CDR1 to SGHVS and CDR2 to FQNEAQ. Its CDR3 holds 17 amino acids, cysteine through phenylalanine. The kept DNA is CDR3 alone, 51 bases in frame from the first base. V drops 5 bases and J drops 0 bases, leaving 17 bases in between. The sequenced sample consisted of sorted CD4+, CD8+, or CD8+CD57+ T cells (not recorded which) from PBMCs. The TCR originated in a human donor in good health, serving as a control. The chain is encoded by TRBV7-8 joined to TRBJ1-5, with the D segment identity uncertain. The CDR3 protein is CASSPKARAVSNQPQHF. The DNA sequence reads TGTGCCAGCAGCCCCAAAGCGAGGGCAGTTAGCAATCAGCCCCAGCATTTT.